Sequencing of this T cell receptor beta chain was carried out in a study of T-cell memory formation after mild COVID-19. Study in general: TCR clusters were mostly donor specific.

The CDR3 totals 15 residues. V lost 6 bases to trimming and J lost 2 bases, with 14 bases between them. This clonotype was observed many times. Its matching antigen is unknown. Findings of the study overall: Mostly located in CM and EM were contracting CD4+ clones, with contracting CD8+ clones located in EMRA. Memory from before infection featured some responding clones, which suggests cross-reactive memory joined.

From the 5' RACE reads, TCRdb called clonotypes with MiXCR, one entry per CDR3 protein. The table has roughly 130,000 distinct CDR3 sequences, roughly 6% seen once. The gene calls are TRBV12-3 or TRBV12-4 and TRBJ1-5; D possibly corresponds to TRBD1 (5 bases). The sequence was obtained from an adult woman who had mild COVID-19 (a few samples of this study predate the infection). Cell type and time point are not known. The specimen sequenced was PBMCs or a T cell subset sorted from them (not recorded which). The CDR3: CASRSMGGGNQPQHF. DNA for the CDR3: TGTGCCAGCAGATCGATGGGAGGGGGCAATCAGCCCCAGCATTTT.